This T cell receptor beta chain is drawn from a study of shared clonotypes between healthy human individuals. Study findings and constraints: Deeper or shallower sequencing was expected to change how clonotypes are shared among donors.

With respect to this clone: Its antigen is unknown.

Germline-derived CDR1 and CDR2 are MGHRA and YSYEKL. The CDR3 is made up of 14 amino acids. The V and J ends lost 2 bases and 4 bases, in that order; junction bases with no gene match: 2. Across several immunoSEQ plates, the genomic DNA of each subset was split evenly. Profiled with immunoSEQ multiplex PCR; TCRdb holds only in-frame clones, not every one. The repertoire holds about 2 million clones, 90% to 95% seen once, with 0.13% in the top ten. The sequenced sample consisted of naive CD4+ T cells sorted from blood. Specified subset: CD45RA+ positively selected. This TCR came from a young man in good health. The V call is TRBV4-1, the J call TRBJ2-7; 10 nucleotides agree with TRBD2. The CDR3 here is CASSQMGLAYEQYF. The CDR3 DNA reads TGCGCCAGCAGCCAAATGGGACTAGCGTACGAGCAGTACTTC.